These 28 T cell receptor beta chains were sequenced from one sample in a study of response to subunit inactivated influenza vaccine. TCRdb re-derived calls from the RT-PCR reads in MiXCR, one entry per CDR3 protein. The top ten hold roughly 12% of the sample, which has approximately 680,000 distinct CDR3 sequences, approximately 15% seen once. The sequencing here drew on PBMCs from blood, taken about 11 days after vaccination. The origin of the receptors is a man aged 50 to 59 who received an inactivated influenza vaccine.

This clonotype was detected many times. The rearrangement uses TRBV24-1 and TRBJ2-1, with D perhaps matching TRBD1 or TRBD2 (5 bases each). V lost 4 bases to trimming and J lost 5 bases, with 11 bases between them. Per the germline V gene, CDR1 is KGHDR and CDR2 is SFDVKD. This CDR3 has 14 amino acids. CDR3 sequence reads: CATSEAGTDNEQFF. The CDR3, as DNA: TGTGCCACCAGTGAGGCCGGGACCGACAATGAGCAGTTCTTC.

This clonotype has just a few counts. The rearrangement joins TRBV7-6 to TRBJ1-3; no clear D. The CDR3 spans 16 residues. Germline V CDR1 and CDR2: SGHVS, FNYEAQ. V was pared by 1 base and J by 2 bases, with 12 bases between. The CDR3 spells CASSLGGGRTGNTIYF. CDR3 DNA sequence: TGTGCCAGCAGCTTAGGCGGCGGGAGGACTGGAAACACCATATATTTT.

This sequence joins TRBV4-2 and TRBJ2-1, with D tentatively TRBD2 (7 bases). Germline loops: CDR1 LGHNA, CDR2 YNFKEQ. This CDR3 comprises 16 residues. V was clipped by 4 bases and J by 8 bases, with 21 bases between them. The CDR3 loop is CASSPLERGAVHEQFF. The DNA of the CDR3 is TGTGCCAGCAGCCCGCTCGAACGGGGGGCGGTACATGAGCAGTTCTTC.

This chain links TRBV12-3 or TRBV12-4 with TRBJ2-1; TRBD2 aligns across 11 bases. V lost 2 bases and J lost 0; bases outside the gene matches: 12. The CDR3 totals 20 residues. CDR3: CASSLPLYSGGESSYNEQFF. The CDR3 DNA is TGTGCCAGCAGTTTACCTCTGTATAGCGGGGGGGAGAGCTCCTACAATGAGCAGTTCTTC.

This clonotype was counted between two and nine times. The V call is TRBV15, the J call TRBJ1-1; no definite D call. This CDR3 has 12 residues. V was cut by 10 bases and J by 5 bases, with 14 bases left in between. Germline lookup yields CDR1 LNHNV and CDR2 YYDKDF (reference sequence). CDR3 sequence (DNA): TGTGCCATCCCCTCATCTGGTACTGAAGCTTTCTTT. This translates into CAIPSSGTEAFF.

This rearrangement joins TRBV29-1 to TRBJ2-3; perhaps TRBD2 as D (6 bases). Germline CDR1 SQVTM, CDR2 ANQGSEA. V was shortened by 4 bases and J by 2 bases, with 10 bases between the two germline ends. The CDR3 is 13 residues long. CDR3 sequence: CSVGTGLTDTQYF. The CDR3 region has the DNA TGCAGCGTTGGGACGGGACTCACAGATACGCAGTATTTT.

This rearrangement joins TRBV5-1 to TRBJ2-4; D uncertain. Germline V gives CDR1 SGHRS, CDR2 YFSETQ. V was pared by 4 bases and J by 8 bases, with 22 bases between. This CDR3 has 16 residues. The CDR3 loop is CASSPAPLKNGDIQYF. The CDR3 region has the DNA TGCGCCAGCAGCCCCGCGCCCCTTAAAAATGGGGACATTCAGTACTTC.

This clonotype has only a few counts. The V gene is TRBV29-1, the J gene TRBJ2-2; D is uncertain. V was shortened by 5 bases and J by 0 bases, with 4 bases between the two germline ends. The CDR3 length is 12 residues. Germline CDR1 SQVTM, CDR2 ANQGSEA. This CDR3 is CSVSSNTGELFF. The CDR3, as DNA: TGCAGCGTTAGTTCGAACACCGGGGAGCTGTTTTTT.

This clonotype appeared a few times. Written as DNA, the CDR3 is TGTGCCTGGGGACAGGGAGGAACTGAAGCTTTCTTT. Its translation is CAWGQGGTEAFF. The chain employs TRBV30 and TRBJ1-1; 8 bases align to TRBD1. This CDR3 region has 12 residues. J lost 5 bases, V lost 5 bases, and 4 bases had no gene match. Germline lookup yields CDR1 GTSNPN and CDR2 SVGIG (reference sequence).

The CDR3 reads CASTAANTGELFF. In nucleotides, the CDR3 is TGTGCCAGCACGGCAGCGAACACCGGGGAGCTGTTTTTT. The chain links TRBV25-1 to TRBJ2-2; D remains ambiguous. V was shortened by 7 bases and J by 0 bases, with 6 bases between the two germline ends. The V gene's germline CDR1 is MGHDK and CDR2 SYGVNS. The CDR3 covers 13 residues.

This clonotype has a handful of counts. The chain uses TRBV5-1 and TRBJ2-5; TRBD1 aligns across 8 bases. V lost 4 bases to trimming and J lost 2 bases; unmatched junction nucleotides: 7. The CDR3 extends over 15 amino acids. Germline V gene data show CDR1 as SGHRS and CDR2 as YFSETQ. CDR3 region: CASSPDGTGQETQYF. The DNA for the CDR3 is TGCGCCAGCAGCCCGGATGGGACAGGACAAGAGACCCAGTACTTC.

This clonotype was seen a few times. The genes are TRBV7-7 and TRBJ2-5; no reliable D call. V was cut by 3 bases and J by 5 bases, with 10 bases left in between. Per germline, CDR1 SSHAT and CDR2 FNYEAQ (reference sequence). The CDR3 loop spans 13 amino acids. The CDR3 spells CASSFGPDETQYF. CDR3 bases: TGTGCCAGCAGCTTCGGTCCGGACGAGACCCAGTACTTC.

This clonotype has only a few counts. The chain uses TRBV5-1 and TRBJ1-1, with D possibly being TRBD1 (6 bases). This CDR3 is built from 15 residues. The germline CDR1 and CDR2 sequences are SGHRS and YFSETQ. V was clipped by 4 bases and J by 4 bases, with 17 bases between them. CDR3 nucleotide sequence: TGCGCCAGCAGCCCAGGAAACAGGGCTGGCACTGAAGCTTTCTTT. This gives the protein CASSPGNRAGTEAFF.

The chain combines TRBV10-3 with TRBJ1-5; 7 nucleotides match TRBD1. From germline, CDR1 is ENHRY and CDR2 SYGVKD. CDR3 length: 15 amino acids. The junction had 5 bases not matched to a gene; V was cut back by 0 bases and J by 6 bases. DNA of the CDR3: TGTGCCATCAGTGAGTCGGAGGGGGCTGGTCAGCCCCAGCATTTT. Its protein product is CAISESEGAGQPQHF.

The table lists this clonotype with many counts. The V and J genes are TRBV29-1 and TRBJ2-1, with a weak D call TRBD2 (6 bases). Germline CDR1 SQVTM, CDR2 ANQGSEA. Trimming left V 4 bases short and J 7 bases short, with 14 bases between. The CDR3 loop spans 13 amino acids. The CDR3 sequence is CSVVFLATNEQFF. The CDR3 DNA is TGCAGCGTTGTCTTCCTAGCGACGAATGAGCAGTTCTTC.

This clonotype came up a few times. This rearrangement joins TRBV12-3 or TRBV12-4 to TRBJ1-5; D is unclear. Trimming left V 6 bases short and J 10 bases short, with 19 bases between. The CDR3 has 14 residues. As DNA, the CDR3 is TGTGCCAGCAGCCCCGAACCGGGAATCAGCCCCCAGCATTTT. It specifies CASSPEPGISPQHF.

This clonotype was seen a handful of times. The CDR3 DNA is TGCAGTGCTAGAGGTAGAACAGGGGTATCCTACGAGCAGTACTTC. Translated: CSARGRTGVSYEQYF. The chain employs TRBV20-1 and TRBJ2-7; TRBD1 matches 7 bases. Germline V gene sequence: CDR1 DFQATT, CDR2 SNEGSKA (reference sequence). The length of the CDR3 is 15 residues. The J segment lost 1 base and the V segment lost 1 base, leaving 7 bases of the junction unmatched.

The J gene is TRBJ2-1, the V gene TRBV20-1; 13 bases fit TRBD2. The CDR3 has 15 amino acids. J lost 6 bases, V lost 6 bases, and 8 bases had no gene match. The germline CDR1 and CDR2 sequences are DFQATT and SNEGSKA (reference sequence). CDR3 in DNA: TGCAGTGCAATAATGACTAGCGGGAGGTCCAATGAGCAGTTCTTC. As protein: CSAIMTSGRSNEQFF.

The table lists this clonotype with a few counts. The chain uses TRBV4-1 and TRBJ2-7; D remains unclear. The CDR3 has 13 residues. The germline CDR1 and CDR2 sequences are MGHRA and YSYEKL. V gave up 3 bases and J gave up 5 bases, with 11 bases separating them. The CDR3 DNA reads TGCGCCAGCAGCCAGAGAGACGGTCACGAGCAGTACTTC. It is translated as CASSQRDGHEQYF.

The chain recombines TRBV18 with TRBJ1-4, with 7 bases fitting TRBD1. Germline values: CDR1 KGHSH, CDR2 LQKENI. V gave up 6 bases and J gave up 5 bases; unmatched junction bases: 6. The CDR3 loop spans 14 amino acids. The CDR3, as DNA: TGTGCCAGCTCGCTCGGGACAGAAAATGAAAAACTGTTTTTT. This sequence encodes CASSLGTENEKLFF.

The V call is TRBV24-1, the J call TRBJ2-3, with D possibly matching TRBD1 (6 bases). Trimming removed 4 bases from V and 3 bases from J, with 10 bases in between. The CDR3 is 14 residues long. Germline V CDR1 and CDR2: KGHDR, SFDVKD. The CDR3 region has the DNA TGTGCCACCAGTGACAGGGGATTTACAGATACGCAGTATTTT. This encodes CATSDRGFTDTQYF.

This clonotype was recorded a few times. This rearrangement joins TRBV5-1 to TRBJ1-5, with 10 positions matching TRBD1. Germline-derived CDR1 and CDR2 are SGHRS and YFSETQ. Trimming removed 0 bases from V and 7 bases from J; junction bases left unmatched: 1. The CDR3 runs to 14 residues. The CDR3 DNA is TGCGCCAGCAGCTTGGAGGGACAGGGGCAGCCCCAGCATTTT. Protein product: CASSLEGQGQPQHF.

The gene calls are TRBV20-1 and TRBJ2-7; 10 bases align to TRBD2. The J segment lost 4 bases and the V segment lost 6 bases, leaving 3 bases of the junction unmatched. Germline-derived CDR1 and CDR2 are DFQATT and SNEGSKA (reference sequence). There are 12 residues in the CDR3. CDR3 amino acids: CSASGRVYEQYF. The DNA of the CDR3 is TGCAGTGCAAGCGGGAGGGTTTACGAGCAGTACTTC.

The V gene is TRBV29-1, the J gene TRBJ1-1; TRBD1 agrees at 8 bases. This CDR3 has 13 amino acids. Germline CDR1 SQVTM, CDR2 ANQGSEA. V lost 4 bases and J lost 7; bases outside the gene matches: 8. The CDR3 DNA follows: TGCAGCGTTGTACCAGGGGGCAGGAGTGAAGCTTTCTTT. Translating it yields CSVVPGGRSEAFF.

This clonotype came up a few times. The rearrangement uses TRBV12-3 or TRBV12-4 and TRBJ1-5, with D perhaps TRBD1 (6 bases). V gave up 3 bases and J gave up 2 bases, with 11 bases separating them. The CDR3 spans 15 residues. DNA of the CDR3: TGTGCCAGCAGTTTCCACCGACAGGGCAATCAGCCCCAGCATTTT. Amino acids: CASSFHRQGNQPQHF.

This clonotype showed up many times. The rearrangement uses TRBV5-1 and TRBJ2-5; 7 positions match TRBD2. CDR1 and CDR2 from the germline V gene are SGHRS and YFSETQ. The J segment lost 4 bases and the V segment lost 4 bases, leaving 7 bases of the junction unmatched. There are 14 residues in the CDR3. The CDR3 region is CASSVGTIAETQYF. Written as DNA, the CDR3 is TGCGCCAGCAGCGTCGGGACTATCGCAGAGACCCAGTACTTC.

The chain employs TRBV12-3 or TRBV12-4 and TRBJ2-1; 9 positions match TRBD1. CDR3 length: 14 residues. V was clipped by 6 bases and J by 8 bases; unmatched bases: 8. The CDR3, as DNA: TGTGCCAGCAGAACCGGGACAGGGCTCGATGAGCAGTTCTTC. It is translated as CASRTGTGLDEQFF.

V is TRBV10-3 and J is TRBJ2-7, with D perhaps TRBD2 (6 bases). Trimming removed 4 bases from V and 3 bases from J, with 10 bases in between. The length of the CDR3 is 13 residues. Germline lookup yields CDR1 ENHRY and CDR2 SYGVKD. This chain's CDR3 is CAISGAGNYEQYF. In DNA, the CDR3 is TGTGCCATCAGTGGGGCGGGAAACTACGAGCAGTACTTC.